This TCR beta chain was obtained from a study of blood T cell repertoires in COVID-19. This table comes from immunoSEQ multiplex PCR, and its TCRdb copy is limited to in-frame clones, with some not included. Of almost 90,000 clones in the sample, 80% to 95% are singletons; the top ten hold about 6.7%. The CDR3 covers 13 residues. Deletions cut 4 bases from V and 5 bases from J, with 11 bases between. Germline CDR1 is SGHDN and CDR2 is FVKESK. V is TRBV14 and J is TRBJ2-5; possible D gene TRBD1, 5 bases. The TCR comes from a man between 18 and 35 years old with COVID-19, enrolled during active disease. Sequencing was performed on peripheral blood. CDR3 sequence (DNA): TGTGCCAGCAGCCCATTCAACAGGGAGACCCAGTACTTC. Protein: CASSPFNRETQYF. Full variable domain (rest looked up from reference TRBV14 and TRBJ2-5): EAGVTQFPSHSVIEKGQTVTLRCDPISGHDNLYWYRRVMGKEIKFLLHFVKESKQDESGMPNNRFLAERTGGTYSTLKVQPAELEDSGVYFCASSPFNRETQYFGPGTRLLVL.